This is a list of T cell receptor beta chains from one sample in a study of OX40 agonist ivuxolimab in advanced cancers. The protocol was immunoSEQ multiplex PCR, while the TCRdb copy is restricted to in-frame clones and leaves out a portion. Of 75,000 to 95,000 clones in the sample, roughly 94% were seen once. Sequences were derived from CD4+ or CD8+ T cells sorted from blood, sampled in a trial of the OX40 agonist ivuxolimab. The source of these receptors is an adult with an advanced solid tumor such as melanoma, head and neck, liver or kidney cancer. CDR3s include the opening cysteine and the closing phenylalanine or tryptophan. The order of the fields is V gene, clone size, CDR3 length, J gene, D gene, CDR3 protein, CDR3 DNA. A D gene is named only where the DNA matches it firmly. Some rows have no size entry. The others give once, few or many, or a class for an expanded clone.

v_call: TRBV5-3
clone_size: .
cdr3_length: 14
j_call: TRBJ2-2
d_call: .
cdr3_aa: CASSQAVASGELFF
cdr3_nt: TGTGCCAGCAGCCAGGCAGTGGCTTCCGGGGAGCTGTTTTTT

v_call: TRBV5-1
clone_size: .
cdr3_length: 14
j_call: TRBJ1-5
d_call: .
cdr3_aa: CASSLIGGNQPQHF
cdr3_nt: TGCGCCAGCAGCTTGATTGGGGGCAATCAGCCCCAGCATTTT

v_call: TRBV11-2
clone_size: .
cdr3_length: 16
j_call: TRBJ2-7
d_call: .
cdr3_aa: CASRTSRDTISYEQYF
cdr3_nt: TGTGCCAGCAGGACATCCCGGGACACAATCTCCTACGAGCAGTACTTC

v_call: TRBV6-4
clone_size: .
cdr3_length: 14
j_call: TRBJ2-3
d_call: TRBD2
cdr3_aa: CASSNSGGTDTQYF
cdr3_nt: TGTGCCAGCAGTAATAGCGGGGGTACAGATACGCAGTATTTT

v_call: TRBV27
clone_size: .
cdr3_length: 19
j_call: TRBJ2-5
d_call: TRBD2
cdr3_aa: CASCLLGGGGLAGVETQYF
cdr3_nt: TGTGCCAGCTGTCTCCTAGGAGGGGGAGGACTAGCGGGAGTAGAGACCCAGTACTTC

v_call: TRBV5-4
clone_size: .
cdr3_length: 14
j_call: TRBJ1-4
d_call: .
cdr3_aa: CASSSTGSDEKLFF
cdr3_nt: TGTGCCAGCAGCTCTACAGGTTCGGATGAAAAACTGTTTTTT

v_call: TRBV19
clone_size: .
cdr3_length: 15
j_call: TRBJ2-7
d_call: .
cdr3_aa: CASSIGAGPTYEQYF
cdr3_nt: TGTGCCAGTAGTATCGGGGCAGGGCCTACCTACGAGCAGTACTTC

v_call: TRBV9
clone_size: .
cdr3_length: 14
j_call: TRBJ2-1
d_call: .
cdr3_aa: CASSVAGVYNEQFF
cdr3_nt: TGTGCCAGCAGCGTAGCCGGAGTCTACAATGAGCAGTTCTTC

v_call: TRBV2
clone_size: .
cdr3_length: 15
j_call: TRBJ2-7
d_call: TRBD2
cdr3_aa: CASSQGLAGAGEQYF
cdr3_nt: TGTGCCAGCAGTCAAGGACTAGCGGGGGCCGGCGAGCAGTACTTC

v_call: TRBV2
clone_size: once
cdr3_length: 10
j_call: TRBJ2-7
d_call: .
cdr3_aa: CASSDYTQYF
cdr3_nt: TGTGCCAGCAGTGATTACACGCAGTACTTC

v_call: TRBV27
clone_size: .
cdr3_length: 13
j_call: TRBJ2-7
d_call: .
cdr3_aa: CASSPGTFYEQYF
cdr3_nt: TGTGCCAGCAGTCCAGGGACTTTCTACGAGCAGTACTTC

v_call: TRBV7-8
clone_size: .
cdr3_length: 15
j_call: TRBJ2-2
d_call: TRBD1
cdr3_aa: CASSLEGQGTGELFF
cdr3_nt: TGTGCCAGCAGCTTGGAGGGACAGGGAACCGGGGAGCTGTTTTTT

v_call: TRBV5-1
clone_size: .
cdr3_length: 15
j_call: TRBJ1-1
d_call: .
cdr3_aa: CASRSFGRMNTEAFF
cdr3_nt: TGCGCCAGCAGAAGTTTCGGGAGGATGAACACTGAAGCTTTCTTT

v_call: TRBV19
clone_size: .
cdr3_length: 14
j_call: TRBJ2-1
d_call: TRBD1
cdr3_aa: CASKDRVVINEQFF
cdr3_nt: TGTGCCAGTAAAGACAGGGTGGTAATCAATGAGCAGTTCTTC

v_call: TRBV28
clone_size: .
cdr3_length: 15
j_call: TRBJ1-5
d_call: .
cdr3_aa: CASSLSLAGNQPQHF
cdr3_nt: TGTGCCAGCAGTTTATCTCTGGCGGGCAATCAGCCCCAGCATTTT

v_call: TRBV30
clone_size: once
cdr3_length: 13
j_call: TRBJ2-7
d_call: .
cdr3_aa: CAWTPDRSYEQYF
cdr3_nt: TGTGCCTGGACCCCGGACCGCTCCTACGAGCAGTACTTC

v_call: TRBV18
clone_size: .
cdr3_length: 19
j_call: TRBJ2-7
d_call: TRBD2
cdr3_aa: CASSPRSSGSGPPSYEQYF
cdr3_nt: TGTGCCAGCTCACCACGGAGTAGCGGGAGTGGGCCCCCCTCCTACGAGCAGTACTTC

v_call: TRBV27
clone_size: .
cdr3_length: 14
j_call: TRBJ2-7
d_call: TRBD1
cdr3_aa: CASSLGQGAEEQYF
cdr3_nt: TGTGCCAGCAGTTTAGGTCAGGGGGCAGAAGAGCAGTACTTC

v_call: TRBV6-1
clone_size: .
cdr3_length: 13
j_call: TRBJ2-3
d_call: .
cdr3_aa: CASSVSEQDTQYF
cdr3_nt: TGTGCCAGCAGCGTCTCCGAACAAGATACGCAGTATTTT

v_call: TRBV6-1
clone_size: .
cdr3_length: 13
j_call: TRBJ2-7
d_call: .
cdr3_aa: CASSEGDAPRQYF
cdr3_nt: TGTGCCAGCAGTGAAGGCGACGCACCACGGCAGTACTTC

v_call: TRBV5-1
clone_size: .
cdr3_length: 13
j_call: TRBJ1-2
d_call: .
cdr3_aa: CASTVGGNYGYTF
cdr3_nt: TGCGCCAGCACGGTGGGGGGTAACTATGGCTACACCTTC

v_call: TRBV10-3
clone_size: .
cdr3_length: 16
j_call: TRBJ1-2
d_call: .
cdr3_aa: CAIRDTTTGKVYGYTF
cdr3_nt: TGTGCCATCAGGGATACCACTACAGGGAAAGTCTATGGCTACACCTTC

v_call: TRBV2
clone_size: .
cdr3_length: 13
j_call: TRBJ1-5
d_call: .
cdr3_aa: CASTGGGGRPQHF
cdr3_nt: TGTGCCAGCACTGGAGGAGGGGGGCGGCCCCAGCATTTT

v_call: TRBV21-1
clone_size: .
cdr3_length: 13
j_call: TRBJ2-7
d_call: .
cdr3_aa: CASSKNSTYEQYF
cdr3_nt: TGTGCCAGCAGCAAAAACTCAACCTACGAGCAGTACTTC

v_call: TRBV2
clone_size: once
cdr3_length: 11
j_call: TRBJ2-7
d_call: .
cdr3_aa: CASSADREQYF
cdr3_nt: TGTGCCAGCAGTGCGGACCGCGAGCAGTACTTC

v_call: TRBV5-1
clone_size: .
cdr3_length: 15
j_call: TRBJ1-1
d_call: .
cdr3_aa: CASSLRPALNTEAFF
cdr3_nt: TGCGCCAGCAGCTTGAGGCCAGCCCTGAACACTGAAGCTTTCTTT

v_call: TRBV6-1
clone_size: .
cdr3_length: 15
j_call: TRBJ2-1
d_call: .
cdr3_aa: CASSGLGSSYNEQFF
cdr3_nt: TGTGCCAGCAGCGGACTGGGGAGCTCCTACAATGAGCAGTTCTTC

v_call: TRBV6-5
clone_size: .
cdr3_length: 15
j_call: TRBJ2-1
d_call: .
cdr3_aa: CASRIDRSSYNEQFF
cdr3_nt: TGTGCCAGCAGAATCGACAGGAGCTCCTACAATGAGCAGTTCTTC

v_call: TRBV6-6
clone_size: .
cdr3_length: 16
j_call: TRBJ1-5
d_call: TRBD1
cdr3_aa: CANSAAGGQGNQPQHF
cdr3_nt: TGTGCCAACAGTGCTGCGGGCGGACAGGGCAATCAGCCCCAGCATTTT

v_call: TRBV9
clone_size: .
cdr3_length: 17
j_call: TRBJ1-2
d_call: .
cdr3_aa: CASSADLRFGGTDGYTF
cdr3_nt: TGTGCCAGCAGCGCCGACCTAAGGTTTGGGGGAACGGATGGCTACACCTTC

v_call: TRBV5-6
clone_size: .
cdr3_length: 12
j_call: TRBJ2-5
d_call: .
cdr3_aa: CASSLMEETQYF
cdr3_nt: TGTGCCAGCAGCTTGATGGAGGAGACCCAGTACTTC